This TCR beta chain emerged from a study of blood T cell repertoires in COVID-19. About the research overall: Both acute and convalescent COVID-19 samples were obtained from the United States, Italy and Spain. Nucleic acid was either cDNA or gDNA, and it came from T cells, B-cell-depleted T cells, or PBMCs.

This clone has only one observation. As processed by the authors: Reference gene primer amplification gave nucleated cell count estimates. The data were produced by immunoSEQ multiplex PCR, yet TCRdb's version contains in-frame clones alone and is incomplete. V and J calls plus clone size are reproduced from that table; the DNA served to infer D and trimming. Here the sample spans a few hundred thousand clones, 85% being singletons. V lost 4 bases and J lost 0, with 25 bases in between. In germline, CDR1 is SGHNT, CDR2 YYREEE (reference sequence). The CDR3 covers 19 residues. The chain recombines TRBV5-4 with TRBJ1-1; maybe TRBD1 (5 bases). The sequenced sample consisted of peripheral blood. The TCR comes from a woman aged 18-29 years with acute or convalescent COVID-19. For the CDR3, the DNA is TGTGCCAGCAGCCCTCCTGGGTGGCAGGGATTGGGATTGAACACTGAAGCTTTCTTT. Protein sequence: CASSPPGWQGLGLNTEAFF.